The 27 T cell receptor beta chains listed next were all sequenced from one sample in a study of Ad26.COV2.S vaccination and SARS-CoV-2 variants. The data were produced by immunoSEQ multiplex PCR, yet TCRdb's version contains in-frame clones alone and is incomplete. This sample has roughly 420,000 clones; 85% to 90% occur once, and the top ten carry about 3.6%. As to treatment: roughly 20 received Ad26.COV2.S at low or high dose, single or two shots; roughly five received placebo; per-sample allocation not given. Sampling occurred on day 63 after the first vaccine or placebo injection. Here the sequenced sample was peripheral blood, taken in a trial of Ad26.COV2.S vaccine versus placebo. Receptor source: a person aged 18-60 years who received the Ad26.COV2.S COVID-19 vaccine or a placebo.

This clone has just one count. In DNA, the CDR3 is TGTGCCAGCAGCCAACATATATTCCCCTACGAGCAGTACTTC. Translated, it gives CASSQHIFPYEQYF. The chain carries TRBV4-2 and TRBJ2-7, with unresolved D. Germline assignment: CDR1 LGHNA and CDR2 YNFKEQ. The V gene lost 2 bases and the J gene lost 2 bases, with 10 bases spanning the gap. This CDR3 has 14 amino acids.

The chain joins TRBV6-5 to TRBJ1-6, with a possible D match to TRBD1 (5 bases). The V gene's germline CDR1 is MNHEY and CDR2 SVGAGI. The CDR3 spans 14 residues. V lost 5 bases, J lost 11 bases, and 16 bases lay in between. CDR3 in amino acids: CASSLAWGVAPLHF. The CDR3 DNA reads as TGTGCCAGCAGTCTTGCTTGGGGCGTCGCACCCCTCCACTTT.

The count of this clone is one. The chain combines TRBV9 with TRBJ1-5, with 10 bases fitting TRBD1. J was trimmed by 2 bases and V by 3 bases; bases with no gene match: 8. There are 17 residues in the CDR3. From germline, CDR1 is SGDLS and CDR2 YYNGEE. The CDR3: CASSEGGTGAGNQPQHF. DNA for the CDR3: TGTGCCAGCAGCGAGGGGGGGACAGGGGCAGGCAATCAGCCCCAGCATTTT.

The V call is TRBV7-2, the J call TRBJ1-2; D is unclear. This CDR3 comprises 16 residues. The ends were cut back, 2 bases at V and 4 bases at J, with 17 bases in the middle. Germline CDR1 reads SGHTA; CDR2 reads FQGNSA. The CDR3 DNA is TGTGCCAGCAGCTTAAAGTCGGGAAGCCAGAGCTATGGCTACACCTTC. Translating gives CASSLKSGSQSYGYTF.

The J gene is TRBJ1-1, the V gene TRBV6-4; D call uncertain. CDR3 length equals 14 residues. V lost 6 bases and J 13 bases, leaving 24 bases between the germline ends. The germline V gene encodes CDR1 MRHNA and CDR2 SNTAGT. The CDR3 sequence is CASSEEEWSASYFF. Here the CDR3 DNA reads TGTGCCAGCAGCGAGGAAGAATGGTCTGCATCCTATTTCTTT.

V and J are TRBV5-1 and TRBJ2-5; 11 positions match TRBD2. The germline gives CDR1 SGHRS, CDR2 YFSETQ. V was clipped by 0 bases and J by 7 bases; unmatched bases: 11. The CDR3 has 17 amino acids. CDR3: CASSLAGTSGAQATQYF. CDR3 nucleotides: TGCGCCAGCAGCTTGGCCGGGACTAGCGGCGCCCAGGCGACCCAGTACTTC.

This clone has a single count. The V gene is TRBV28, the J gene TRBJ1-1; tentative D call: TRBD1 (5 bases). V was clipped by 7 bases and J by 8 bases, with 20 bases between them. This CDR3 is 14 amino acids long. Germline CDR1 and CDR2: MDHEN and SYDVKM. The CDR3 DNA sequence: TGTGCCAGCACCCTCCCGGGGGGGTTTAGGGAAGCTTTCTTT. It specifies CASTLPGGFREAFF.

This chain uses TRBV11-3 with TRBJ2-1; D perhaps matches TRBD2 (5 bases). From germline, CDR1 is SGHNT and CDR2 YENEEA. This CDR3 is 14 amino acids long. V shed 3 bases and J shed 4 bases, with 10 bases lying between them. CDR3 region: CASSLREGYNEQFF. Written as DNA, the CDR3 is TGTGCCAGCAGCTTGAGGGAAGGGTACAATGAGCAGTTCTTC.

CDR3 DNA sequence: TGTGCCAGCAGTTTATACCCCCCGAGGGAACCCCCCGAGGACGAGCAGTACTTC. Translating gives CASSLYPPREPPEDEQYF. The chain joins TRBV28 to TRBJ2-7; possible D gene TRBD2, 5 bases. Germline loops: CDR1 MDHEN, CDR2 SYDVKM. V lost 1 base to trimming and J lost 5 bases, with 24 bases between them. The CDR3 length is 18 residues.

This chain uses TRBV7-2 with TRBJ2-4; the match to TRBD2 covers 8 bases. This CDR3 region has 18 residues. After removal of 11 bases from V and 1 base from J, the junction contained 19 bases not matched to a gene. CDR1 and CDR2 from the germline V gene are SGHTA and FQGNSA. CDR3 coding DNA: TGTGCCGACATGCCGCCGGGAGGGGGGGTCCAGGCCAAAAACATTCAGTACTTC. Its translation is CADMPPGGGVQAKNIQYF.

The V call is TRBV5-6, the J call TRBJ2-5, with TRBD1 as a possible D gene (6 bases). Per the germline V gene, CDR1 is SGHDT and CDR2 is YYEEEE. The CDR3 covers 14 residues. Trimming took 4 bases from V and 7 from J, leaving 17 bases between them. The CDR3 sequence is CASSQGQGWGTQYF. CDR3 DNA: TGTGCCAGCAGCCAGGGACAAGGGTGGGGGACCCAGTACTTC.

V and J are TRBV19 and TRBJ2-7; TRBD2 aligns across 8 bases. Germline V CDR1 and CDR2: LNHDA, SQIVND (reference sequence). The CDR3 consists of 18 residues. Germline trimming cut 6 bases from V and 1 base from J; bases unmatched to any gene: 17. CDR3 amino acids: CASSPKARGAILSYEQYF. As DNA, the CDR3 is TGTGCCAGTAGCCCGAAGGCGCGGGGGGCCATCTTGTCCTACGAGCAGTACTTC.

The CDR3 reads CASTLPGAGNTEAFF. CDR3 bases: TGTGCCAGTACCCTCCCAGGGGCGGGAAACACTGAAGCTTTCTTT. The chain links TRBV19 to TRBJ1-1, with D possibly TRBD1 on 6 matching bases. This CDR3 is built from 15 residues. The V end lost 7 bases, the J end lost 2 bases, and 17 bases lay between the germline ends. The germline gives CDR1 LNHDA, CDR2 SQIVND (reference sequence).

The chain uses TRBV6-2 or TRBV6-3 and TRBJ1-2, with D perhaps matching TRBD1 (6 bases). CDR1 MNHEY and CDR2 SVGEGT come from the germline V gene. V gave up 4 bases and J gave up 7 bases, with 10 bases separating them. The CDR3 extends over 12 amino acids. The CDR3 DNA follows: TGTGCCAGCAGTTTAACAGGGACTGGCTACACCTTC. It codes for CASSLTGTGYTF.

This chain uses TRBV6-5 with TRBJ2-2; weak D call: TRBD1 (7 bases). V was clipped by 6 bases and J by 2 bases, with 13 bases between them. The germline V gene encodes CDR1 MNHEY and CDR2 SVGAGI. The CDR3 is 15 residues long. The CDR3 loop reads CASRLRGANTGELFF. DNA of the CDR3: TGTGCCAGCAGACTCAGGGGGGCCAACACCGGGGAGCTGTTTTTT.

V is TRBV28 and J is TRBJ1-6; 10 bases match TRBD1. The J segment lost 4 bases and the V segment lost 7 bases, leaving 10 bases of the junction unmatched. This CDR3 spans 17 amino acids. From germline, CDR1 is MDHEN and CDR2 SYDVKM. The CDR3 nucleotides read TGTGCCAGCAATGCTCCGGGACAGGGGTTTTATAATTCACCCCTCCACTTT. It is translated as CASNAPGQGFYNSPLHF. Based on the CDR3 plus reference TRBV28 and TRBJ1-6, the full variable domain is DVKVTQSSRYLVKRTGEKVFLECVQDMDHENMFWYRQDPGLGLRLIYFSYDVKMKEKGDIPEGYSVSREKKERFSLILESASTNQTSMYLCASNAPGQGFYNSPLHFGNGTRLTVT.

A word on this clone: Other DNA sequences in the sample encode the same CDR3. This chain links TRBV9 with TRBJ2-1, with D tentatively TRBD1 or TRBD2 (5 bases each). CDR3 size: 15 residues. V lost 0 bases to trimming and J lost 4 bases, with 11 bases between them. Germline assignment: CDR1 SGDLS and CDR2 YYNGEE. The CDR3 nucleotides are TGTGCCAGCAGCGTAGAAGGGACGGGGTACAATGAGCAGTTCTTC. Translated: CASSVEGTGYNEQFF.

CDR3 DNA: TGTGCCAGCAGCCAAGCCGGGACAGGAATATACAATGAGCAGTTCTTC. It encodes CASSQAGTGIYNEQFF. V is TRBV11-3 and J is TRBJ2-1, with 8 nucleotides matching TRBD1. CDR1 and CDR2 from the germline V gene are SGHNT and YENEEA. Unmatched junction bases numbered 10, after V lost 5 bases and J lost 4 bases. The CDR3 contains 16 residues.

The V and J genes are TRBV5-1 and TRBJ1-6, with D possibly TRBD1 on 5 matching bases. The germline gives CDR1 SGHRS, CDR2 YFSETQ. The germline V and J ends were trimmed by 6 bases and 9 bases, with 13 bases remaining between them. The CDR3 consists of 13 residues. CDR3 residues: CASTWQGGSPLHF. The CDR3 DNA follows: TGCGCCAGCACGTGGCAGGGTGGTTCACCCCTCCACTTT. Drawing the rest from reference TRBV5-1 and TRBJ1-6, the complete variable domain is KAGVTQTPRYLIKTRGQQVTLSCSPISGHRSVSWYQQTPGQGLQFLFEYFSETQRNKGNFPGRFSGRQFSNSRSEMNVSTLELGDSALYLCASTWQGGSPLHFGNGTRLTVT.

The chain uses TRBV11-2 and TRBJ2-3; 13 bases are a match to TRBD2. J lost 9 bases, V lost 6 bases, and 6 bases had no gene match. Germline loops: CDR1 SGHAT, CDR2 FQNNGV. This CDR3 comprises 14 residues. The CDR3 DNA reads TGTGCCAGCAGACTAGCGGGGGGGCCCGGGACGCAGTATTTT. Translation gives CASRLAGGPGTQYF.

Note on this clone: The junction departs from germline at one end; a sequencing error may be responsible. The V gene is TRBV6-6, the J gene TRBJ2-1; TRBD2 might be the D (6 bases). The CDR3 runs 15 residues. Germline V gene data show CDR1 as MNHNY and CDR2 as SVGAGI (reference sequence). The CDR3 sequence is CASSYEGGGARGQIF. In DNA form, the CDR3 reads TGTGCCAGCAGTTACGAAGGAGGAGGGGCGAGGGGTCAGATCTTC.

CDR3 sequence: CASSQDSTRTYEQYF. The CDR3 DNA follows: TGTGCCAGCAGCCAAGACTCGACAAGGACCTACGAGCAGTACTTC. The chain uses TRBV3-1 (or the pseudogene TRBV3-2) and TRBJ2-7; D remains unclear. Germline CDR1 reads LGHDT; CDR2 reads YNNKEL (reference sequence). This CDR3 spans 15 amino acids. Trimming removed 0 bases from V and 2 bases from J, with 11 bases in between.

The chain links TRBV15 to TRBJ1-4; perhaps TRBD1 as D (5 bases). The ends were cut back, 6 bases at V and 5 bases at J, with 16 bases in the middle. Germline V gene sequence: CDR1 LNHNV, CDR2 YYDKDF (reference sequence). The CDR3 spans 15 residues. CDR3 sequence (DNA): TGTGCCACCAGGGGACTGAGGGAGGGGAATGAAAAACTGTTTTTT. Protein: CATRGLREGNEKLFF. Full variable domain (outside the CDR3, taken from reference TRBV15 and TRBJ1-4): DAMVIQNPRYQVTQFGKPVTLSCSQTLNHNVMYWYQQKSSQAPKLLFHYYDKDFNNEADTPDNFQSRRPNTSFCFLDIRSPGLGDTAMYLCATRGLREGNEKLFFGSGTQLSVL.

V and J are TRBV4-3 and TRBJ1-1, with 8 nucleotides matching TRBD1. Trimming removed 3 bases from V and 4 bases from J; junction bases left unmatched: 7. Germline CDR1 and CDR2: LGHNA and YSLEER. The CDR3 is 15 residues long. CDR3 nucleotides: TGCGCCAGCAGCCATTATGTACAGGGGGTCACTGAAGCTTTCTTT. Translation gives CASSHYVQGVTEAFF.

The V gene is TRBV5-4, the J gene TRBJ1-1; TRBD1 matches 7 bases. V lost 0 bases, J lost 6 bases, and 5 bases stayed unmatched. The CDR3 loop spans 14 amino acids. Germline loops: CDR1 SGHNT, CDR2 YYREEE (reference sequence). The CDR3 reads CASSLGQGTAEAFF. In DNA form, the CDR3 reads TGTGCCAGCAGCTTGGGACAGGGTACGGCTGAAGCTTTCTTT.

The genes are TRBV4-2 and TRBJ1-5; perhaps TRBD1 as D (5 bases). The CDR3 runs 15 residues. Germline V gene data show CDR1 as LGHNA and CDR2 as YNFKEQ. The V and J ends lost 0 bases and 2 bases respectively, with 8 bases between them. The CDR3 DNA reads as TGTGCCAGCAGCCAAGAGCTGGGGGGCAATCAGCCCCAGCATTTT. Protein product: CASSQELGGNQPQHF.

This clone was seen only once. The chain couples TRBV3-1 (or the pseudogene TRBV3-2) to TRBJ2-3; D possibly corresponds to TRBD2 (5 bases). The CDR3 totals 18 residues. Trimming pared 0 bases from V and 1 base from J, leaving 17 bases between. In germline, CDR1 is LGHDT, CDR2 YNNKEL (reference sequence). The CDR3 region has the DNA TGTGCCAGCAGCCAAGATTTAGGGCGGGTTACCCGCACAGATACGCAGTATTTT. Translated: CASSQDLGRVTRTDTQYF.